The rows below give T cell receptor beta chains drawn from one sample of a study of blood T cell repertoires in COVID-19. The repertoire was sequenced with immunoSEQ multiplex PCR; TCRdb's copy has only in-frame clones and lacks some. Of roughly 150,000 clones listed, approximately 83% are singletons. Sequencing was carried out using peripheral blood. Receptors originate from a man in his sixties or seventies with active or convalescent COVID-19. CDR3s include the opening cysteine and the closing phenylalanine or tryptophan. A D gene is named only where the DNA matches it firmly. Expanded clones get a size class; other rows say once, few or many, or leave the size out.

>TRBJ2-3|TRBV25-1|.|.
TGTGCCAGCAGTGATGCCAGACTGGGTATCACAGATACGCAGTATTTT
CASSDARLGITDTQYF
>TRBJ1-1|TRBV10-3|once|TRBD1
TGTGCCATCTCCGAGGGTGGTGGGACAGGATTTACTGAAGCTTTCTTT
CAISEGGGTGFTEAFF
>TRBJ2-3|TRBV4-3|.|TRBD2
TGCGCCAGCAGCCAAGAAGGGGGGACTAGCGGGAGATGGGCAGATACGCAGTATTTT
CASSQEGGTSGRWADTQYF
>TRBJ1-1|TRBV5-4|.|.
TGTGCCAGCAGTCCGAAACTAGGACAGTGGAACACTGAAGCTTTCTTT
CASSPKLGQWNTEAFF
>TRBJ2-7|TRBV11-2|.|TRBD1
TGTGCCAGCAGCTCCTCCGGGACAGGGGCTGGAGAGCAGTACTTC
CASSSSGTGAGEQYF
>TRBJ1-5|TRBV18|.|.
TGTGCCAGCTCACCCATCAATCAGCCCCAGCATTTT
CASSPINQPQHF
>TRBJ2-6|TRBV19|.|TRBD2
TGTGCCAGTATGGGACTAGCGGGAGTTTCTGGGGCCAACGTCCTGACTTTC
CASMGLAGVSGANVLTF
>TRBJ2-7|TRBV7-3|.|.
TGTGCCAGCAGCTCCCCCGGGACTCCCGGAGGTGCCTACGAGCAGTACTTC
CASSSPGTPGGAYEQYF
>TRBJ1-4|TRBV4-3|few|.
TGCGCCAGCAGCCAAGAATGGACCCAGGCGGGTGAAAAACTGTTTTTT
CASSQEWTQAGEKLFF
>TRBJ1-2|TRBV15|once|TRBD1
TGTGCCACCAGCAGAGATCCCACAGGGGCCAACTATGGCTACACCTTC
CATSRDPTGANYGYTF
>TRBJ2-3|TRBV5-1|.|.
TGCGCCAGCAGCTTGGGGGCGGTCGGGAGCACGACAGATACGCAGTATTTT
CASSLGAVGSTTDTQYF
>TRBJ2-3|TRBV23-1|.|TRBD2
TGCGCCAGCAGCCCAAAGGGACTAGAGATGACAGATACGCAGTATTTT
CASSPKGLEMTDTQYF
>TRBJ2-2|TRBV27|.|TRBD1
TGTGCCAGCAGTCCCAGGACAGGGGGTTGGGCCGGGGAGCTGTTTTTT
CASSPRTGGWAGELFF
>TRBJ2-1|TRBV6-4|.|TRBD1
TGTGCCAGCAGTCAGGACAGGGTACCATCTCTTAGGAGTGAATTCTTC
CASSQDRVPSLRSEFF
>TRBJ2-5|TRBV18|.|TRBD2
TGTGCCAGCTCACCTTTGCTAGCGGGAGTTCAAGAGACCCAGTACTTC
CASSPLLAGVQETQYF
>TRBJ2-1|TRBV21-1|.|.
TGTGCCAGCAGCAACGGGAGCGGGGCGGGCGGCAACTCCTACAATGAGCAGTTCTTC
CASSNGSGAGGNSYNEQFF
>TRBJ2-7|TRBV7-2|.|.
TGTGCCAGCAGCTTAGGGAATCCAGGTTTTACGACCTACGAGCAGTACTTC
CASSLGNPGFTTYEQYF
>TRBJ1-5|TRBV6-2/TRBV6-3|few|TRBD1
TGTGCCAGCAGTCCCAACAGGGGGCTGAATCAGCCCCAGCATTTT
CASSPNRGLNQPQHF
>TRBJ2-7|TRBV27|.|TRBD1
TGTGCCAGCAGTTTATTGTCGACAGGGATTCACGAGCAGTACTTC
CASSLLSTGIHEQYF
>TRBJ1-5|TRBV12-5|once|TRBD1
TGTGCTAGTGGAAGGGGGACAGACAATCAGCCCCAGCATTTT
CASGRGTDNQPQHF
>TRBJ2-5|TRBV18|few|.
TGTGCCAGCTCACCAGAGGGGGGGCAAGAGACCCAGTACTTC
CASSPEGGQETQYF
>TRBJ2-7|TRBV4-3|once|.
TGCGCCAGCAGCCTCTCCGGCTACGAGCAGTACTTC
CASSLSGYEQYF
>TRBJ2-1|TRBV11-2|.|.
TGTGCCAGCAGCAACCGGGACCCAGGGGTCGATGAGCAGTTCTTC
CASSNRDPGVDEQFF
>TRBJ1-5|TRBV6-5|.|.
TGTGCCAGCAGTCGAGGGCCAGGCCGGGACCAGCATTTT
CASSRGPGRDQHF
>TRBJ1-4|TRBV5-6|few|TRBD1
TGTGCCAGCAGCTTGGGGGGACAGGGGCTTAATGAAAAACTGTTTTTT
CASSLGGQGLNEKLFF
>TRBJ1-2|TRBV19|.|.
TGTGCCAGTAGTATAGAGCGGAGTGCCTATGGCTACACCTTC
CASSIERSAYGYTF
>TRBJ1-5|TRBV15|.|.
TGTGCCACCAGCAGGGGGGGGACACCCGTCCAGCCCCAGCATTTT
CATSRGGTPVQPQHF
>TRBJ1-1|TRBV18|once|.
TGTGCCAGCTCACAGGGGCGGGAAACTGAAGCTTTCTTT
CASSQGRETEAFF
>TRBJ1-1|TRBV5-1|.|TRBD1
TGCGCCAGCAGCCGTGGACAGGGAATATTGAACACTGAAGCTTTCTTT
CASSRGQGILNTEAFF
>TRBJ2-7|TRBV7-9|.|TRBD2
TGTGCCAGCAGCACCCAGAGCGGGGGCCCCTACGAGCAGTACTTC
CASSTQSGGPYEQYF
>TRBJ2-1|TRBV24-1|.|.
TGTGCCACCAGTGCCTCTCCCAGCTCCTACAATGAGCAGTTCTTC
CATSASPSSYNEQFF
>TRBJ2-3|TRBV5-1|.|TRBD1
TGCGCCAGCAGCACCGACAGGGGGCAGAGAGATACGCAGTATTTT
CASSTDRGQRDTQYF
>TRBJ1-1|TRBV18|.|.
TGTGCCAGCGCTAAGACAGCAATGAACACTGAAGCTTTCTTT
CASAKTAMNTEAFF
>TRBJ2-7|TRBV5-6|.|TRBD2
TGTGCCAGCAGCCTCCGGGGGGGCCTCTACGAGCAGTACTTC
CASSLRGGLYEQYF
>TRBJ2-1|TRBV24-1|.|.
TGTGCCACCAGTGACTCTTCTTTGGGACAAGTGGGCAATGAGCAGTTCTTC
CATSDSSLGQVGNEQFF
>TRBJ2-3|TRBV10-1|.|.
TGCGCCAGCAGTGAGAAGTTGGCCAGCACAGATACGCAGTATTTT
CASSEKLASTDTQYF
>TRBJ1-1|TRBV18|.|TRBD1
TGTGCCAGCTCATCTTACAGGGGGCCGCGGGGGAACACTGAAGCTTTCTTT
CASSSYRGPRGNTEAFF
>TRBJ2-7|TRBV28|.|TRBD1
TGTGCCAGTCGGGACAGGCTCTACTACGAGCAGTACTTC
CASRDRLYYEQYF
>TRBJ1-5|TRBV6-2/TRBV6-3|.|TRBD1
TGTGCCAGCAGTTACCCGCACAGGGGACTTCGCAATCAGCCCCAGCATTTT
CASSYPHRGLRNQPQHF
>TRBJ2-1|TRBV6-5|.|TRBD1
TGTGCCAGCAGAGGACAGGGATCGGGCAATGAGCAGTTCTTC
CASRGQGSGNEQFF
>TRBJ2-1|TRBV19|.|.
TGTGCCAGTAGTATTTCTCGCCACAAGTTCTCCTACAATGAGCAGTTCTTC
CASSISRHKFSYNEQFF
>TRBJ1-6|TRBV27|.|TRBD1
TGTGCCAGCCGGGACAGTCTCAATTCACCCCTCCACTTT
CASRDSLNSPLHF
>TRBJ2-7|TRBV14|.|.
TGTGCCAGCAGCCCCCCAGGGGTTATCGGTTTGAACGAGCAGTACTTC
CASSPPGVIGLNEQYF
>TRBJ2-7|TRBV6-5|.|TRBD2
TGTGCCAGCAGCTGGGGGACTATTCCCTACGAGCAGTACTTC
CASSWGTIPYEQYF
>TRBJ2-7|TRBV18|.|TRBD2
TGTGCCAGCTCACCACCGGGACTAGCGGGAGGGTCCGAGCAGTACTTC
CASSPPGLAGGSEQYF
>TRBJ1-2|TRBV6-5|.|.
TGTGCCAGCAGTTACTCTGACAGGCCCTATGGCTACACCTTC
CASSYSDRPYGYTF
>TRBJ1-4|TRBV18|.|.
TGTGCCAGCTCACCACCAGGGCTTCGAAGGGGTGAAAAACTGTTTTTT
CASSPPGLRRGEKLFF
>TRBJ2-3|TRBV6-2/TRBV6-3|.|TRBD2
TGTGCCAGCAGTCGGAGTAGCGGGATCACAGATACGCAGTATTTT
CASSRSSGITDTQYF
>TRBJ1-2|TRBV27|.|TRBD1
TGTGCCAGCAGCTGGCCGCTTACAGGGGGGGATGGCTACACCTTC
CASSWPLTGGDGYTF
>TRBJ1-1|TRBV19|.|.
TGTGCCAGTATTGCTGCAGGGGCCACTGAAGCTTTCTTT
CASIAAGATEAFF
>TRBJ2-6|TRBV27|.|TRBD1
TGTGCCAGCACCCGAAGGGGACAGGGAACTGCTGGGGCCAACGTCCTGACTTTC
CASTRRGQGTAGANVLTF
>TRBJ1-5|TRBV19|.|.
TGTGCCAGTAGTAAAGGGGGATTATATCAGCCCCAGCATTTT
CASSKGGLYQPQHF
>TRBJ1-5|TRBV2|.|.
TGTGCCAGCACCCGGGCGGGAAGCAATCAGCCCCAGCATTTT
CASTRAGSNQPQHF
>TRBJ2-5|TRBV11-2|.|TRBD1
TGTGCCAGCAGCATCCGGTGGACAGGCGAAGAGACCCAGTACTTC
CASSIRWTGEETQYF
>TRBJ1-1|TRBV5-8|.|.
TGTGCCAGCAGCTTGGGACACAATTTGAACACTGAAGCTTTCTTT
CASSLGHNLNTEAFF